This TCR beta chain was retrieved from a study of T cells after yellow fever vaccination. General study points: The bulk population could contribute abundant contaminating clonotypes to FACS-sorted repertoires.

There are many counts of this clonotype. What it binds is unknown. CDR3 length: 17 amino acids. Germline CDR1 reads LGHNA; CDR2 reads YSLEER. The ends were cut back, 2 bases at V and 2 bases at J, with 16 bases in the middle. TCRdb redid the calling of the 5' RACE reads with MiXCR, one entry per CDR3 protein. This sample has around 72,000 distinct CDR3 sequences, with 7.3% found just once. This receptor was obtained from a young man who received the YFV17D yellow fever vaccine. This sample comprised CD8+ T cells sorted from PBMCs, obtained less than 11 days after the first yellow fever vaccination. The chain links TRBV4-3 to TRBJ2-1; D might be TRBD2 (5 bases). In nucleotides, the CDR3 is TGCGCCAGCAGCCAAAAGGCGGGTGATGGCCCCTACAATGAGCAGTTCTTC. It translates to CASSQKAGDGPYNEQFF.